This is a list of T cell receptor beta chains from one sample in a study of a mutant IDH1 vaccine in newly diagnosed glioma. TCRdb's table, derived via immunoSEQ multiplex PCR, lists solely in-frame clones and lacks some. The sample records about 20,000 clones, roughly 84% being singletons. The specimen comprised PBMCs, sampled from a glioma patient treated with radiotherapy, temozolomide or both. The receptors were sampled from a man aged 40-55 years with glioma. CDR3s include the opening cysteine and the closing phenylalanine or tryptophan. D genes are given only for firm matches. Clone size is stated in some rows and not others, as once, few, many or a class when expanded.

clone_size,v_call,j_call,d_call,cdr3_aa,cdr3_nt
-,TRBV6-6,TRBJ1-5,-,CASRSLNQPQHF,TGTGCCAGCAGGTCCCTCAATCAGCCCCAGCATTTT
-,TRBV6-5,TRBJ1-2,TRBD1,CASSYEQGAWNGYTF,TGTGCCAGCAGTTACGAGCAGGGGGCATGGAATGGCTACACCTTC
-,TRBV2,TRBJ1-1,-,CASSQLRGANTEAFF,TGTGCCAGCAGTCAACTGAGGGGGGCGAACACTGAAGCTTTCTTT
-,TRBV6-5,TRBJ1-2,-,CASSYWGEGYTF,TGTGCCAGCAGTTATTGGGGGGAGGGCTACACCTTC
-,TRBV19,TRBJ1-1,-,CASSINREVAEAFF,TGTGCCAGTAGTATTAACAGGGAAGTAGCTGAAGCTTTCTTT
-,TRBV4-1,TRBJ2-3,-,CASSVRDGYTDTQYF,TGCGCCAGCAGCGTACGGGACGGTTACACAGATACGCAGTATTTT
-,TRBV2,TRBJ1-2,-,CASKESSGAAAYGYTF,TGTGCCAGCAAAGAGTCGAGCGGTGCTGCTGCCTATGGCTACACCTTC
-,TRBV4-2,TRBJ1-2,-,CASSRSGTHYGYTF,TGTGCCAGCAGCCGATCCGGGACACACTATGGCTACACCTTC
-,TRBV10-1,TRBJ2-7,TRBD1,CASSRQGSYEQYF,TGCGCCAGCAGTAGACAGGGAAGCTACGAGCAGTACTTC
-,TRBV7-2,TRBJ2-5,TRBD1,CASSPDNWTGQETQYF,TGTGCCAGCAGCCCCGACAATTGGACAGGGCAAGAGACCCAGTACTTC
-,TRBV5-1,TRBJ1-4,TRBD1,CASSLRQGGEKLFF,TGCGCCAGCAGCCTTCGACAGGGCGGGGAAAAACTGTTTTTT
-,TRBV6-1,TRBJ1-4,-,CASSEIQNSNEKLFF,TGTGCCAGCAGTGAAATACAGAACTCTAATGAAAAACTGTTTTTT
-,TRBV15,TRBJ1-2,-,CATSRDHSSGGFLYGYTF,TGTGCCACCAGCAGAGATCACTCGTCGGGGGGCTTCTTGTATGGCTACACCTTC
-,TRBV5-8,TRBJ2-7,TRBD2,CASRPSSGRAYEQYF,TGTGCCAGCAGGCCATCTAGCGGGAGGGCCTACGAGCAGTACTTC
few,TRBV9,TRBJ1-2,TRBD1,CASSVGTGGYGYTF,TGTGCCAGCAGCGTAGGTACAGGGGGATATGGCTACACCTTC
-,TRBV30,TRBJ1-1,-,CAWSVRTDTEAFF,TGTGCCTGGAGTGTAAGGACGGACACTGAAGCTTTCTTT
once,TRBV5-1,TRBJ2-1,TRBD2,CASSRGLAGAEQFF,TGCGCCAGCAGCAGGGGACTAGCGGGAGCGGAGCAGTTCTTC
few,TRBV4-1,TRBJ1-1,-,CASSANGFVNTEAFF,TGCGCCAGCAGCGCTAACGGGTTTGTGAACACTGAAGCTTTCTTT
medium-sized,TRBV4-3,TRBJ2-1,-,CASSHGGRSTGDEQFF,TGCGCCAGCAGCCATGGGGGCCGTTCGACGGGGGATGAGCAGTTCTTC
-,TRBV10-3,TRBJ2-3,TRBD2,CAISERASGVSTDTQYF,TGTGCCATCAGTGAGAGGGCTAGCGGGGTTAGCACAGATACGCAGTATTTT
once,TRBV7-9,TRBJ2-5,-,CASSLVSGGIETQYF,TGTGCCAGCAGCTTAGTTTCTGGCGGGATAGAGACCCAGTACTTC
-,TRBV5-1,TRBJ2-3,-,CASSLVARFGTDTQYF,TGCGCCAGCAGCTTGGTTGCCCGTTTTGGCACAGATACGCAGTATTTT
-,TRBV5-1,TRBJ2-3,TRBD2,CASSLRTSGRAGDTQYF,TGCGCCAGCAGCCTCCGGACTAGCGGGAGGGCCGGAGATACGCAGTATTTT
-,TRBV4-1,TRBJ1-5,-,CASSQQGLQPQHF,TGCGCCAGCAGCCAGCAGGGACTTCAGCCCCAGCATTTT
-,TRBV4-3,TRBJ2-4,-,CASSQGAGQNIQYF,TGCGCCAGCAGCCAAGGGGCAGGACAAAACATTCAGTACTTC
-,TRBV6-1,TRBJ2-1,-,CASSELPVYNEQFF,TGTGCCAGCAGTGAACTCCCAGTCTACAATGAGCAGTTCTTC
-,TRBV7-2,TRBJ2-7,TRBD1,CASSLYPDRGYEQYF,TGTGCCAGCAGCTTATACCCCGACAGGGGCTACGAGCAGTACTTC
-,TRBV30,TRBJ1-5,TRBD1,CAWSVRGQNNQPQHF,TGTGCCTGGAGTGTAAGGGGGCAGAACAATCAGCCCCAGCATTTT
-,TRBV14,TRBJ1-2,-,CASSQGLYGYTF,TGTGCCAGCAGCCAAGGGCTATATGGCTACACCTTC
-,TRBV7-2,TRBJ1-5,-,CASSTDSYSNQPQHF,TGTGCCAGCAGCACTGACAGTTATAGCAATCAGCCCCAGCATTTT
-,TRBV5-6,TRBJ1-4,-,CASSLRVGAIGEKLFF,TGTGCCAGCAGCTTGCGGGTCGGGGCGATCGGTGAAAAACTGTTTTTT
-,TRBV7-2,TRBJ2-7,-,CASSQEGFGEQYF,TGTGCCAGCAGCCAGGAGGGGTTCGGCGAGCAGTACTTC
-,TRBV9,TRBJ1-2,-,CASSVEPENYGYTF,TGTGCCAGCAGCGTAGAGCCAGAGAACTATGGCTACACCTTC
-,TRBV6-6,TRBJ1-1,-,CASTGVGTEAFF,TGTGCCAGCACGGGGGTGGGCACTGAAGCTTTCTTT
-,TRBV25-1,TRBJ1-6,-,CASSEEHFPLHF,TGTGCCAGCAGTGAAGAGCATTTTCCCCTCCACTTT
-,TRBV7-6,TRBJ1-5,-,CASSLGPIEGGNQPQHF,TGTGCCAGCAGCTTAGGTCCAATAGAAGGTGGCAATCAGCCCCAGCATTTT
once,TRBV2,TRBJ2-3,-,CASKIGRADTQYF,TGTGCCTCAAAAATAGGGAGAGCAGATACGCAGTATTTT
-,TRBV9,TRBJ2-7,-,CASSVAFGEQYF,TGTGCCAGCAGCGTGGCCTTCGGCGAGCAGTACTTC
-,TRBV27,TRBJ1-5,-,CASSLWGPQPQHF,TGTGCCAGCAGTCTATGGGGGCCTCAGCCCCAGCATTTT
-,TRBV5-1,TRBJ2-2,-,CASTGGNTGELFF,TGCGCCAGCACCGGGGGGAACACCGGGGAGCTGTTTTTT
-,TRBV7-2,TRBJ2-2,-,CASSLNRANTGELFF,TGTGCCAGCAGCTTAAATAGAGCGAACACCGGGGAGCTGTTTTTT
-,TRBV10-3,TRBJ2-7,-,CAISDDSSYEQYF,TGTGCCATCAGTGATGACAGCTCCTACGAGCAGTACTTC
-,TRBV5-4,TRBJ1-5,TRBD1,CASSRDRGKPQHF,TGTGCCAGCAGCCGTGACAGGGGTAAGCCCCAGCATTTT
-,TRBV19,TRBJ1-1,-,CASSSSTGGTEAFF,TGTGCCAGTAGTAGTTCGACAGGTGGCACTGAAGCTTTCTTT
-,TRBV5-1,TRBJ2-5,TRBD1,CASSLEGAEAETQYF,TGCGCCAGCAGCTTGGAGGGGGCAGAGGCAGAGACCCAGTACTTC
-,TRBV5-1,TRBJ2-7,-,CASSSTSDWTAQEQYF,TGCGCCAGCAGCTCAACCTCGGACTGGACGGCGCAGGAGCAGTACTTC